The rows below give T cell receptor beta chains drawn from one sample of a study of blood T cell repertoires in COVID-19. Sequencing was performed with immunoSEQ multiplex PCR; in TCRdb, only in-frame clones are kept and a portion is missing. This sample has about 43,000 clones, with more than 65% found just once. Sequencing was performed on peripheral blood. The receptors were gathered from a woman aged 55 to 70 with acute or convalescent COVID-19. CDR3s include the opening cysteine and the closing phenylalanine or tryptophan. The D gene is left open where the match is weak. Only part of the rows carry a size: once, few, many, or a class if the clone is expanded.

>.|TRBD1|TRBV5-1|TRBJ2-1
CASSRGQGAGNEQFF
TGCGCCAGCAGCCGGGGACAGGGGGCTGGTAATGAGCAGTTCTTC
>once|.|TRBV4-1|TRBJ2-7
CASSQFVGIRRAEQYF
TGCGCCAGCAGCCAGTTCGTAGGGATTAGGAGGGCCGAGCAGTACTTC
>.|.|TRBV4-1|TRBJ2-1
CASSPHGGSYNEQFF
TGCGCCAGCAGCCCGCACGGAGGATCCTACAATGAGCAGTTCTTC
>.|.|TRBV6-5|TRBJ2-1
CASRPGHGEQFF
TGTGCCAGCAGACCGGGACACGGAGAGCAGTTCTTC
>.|TRBD1|TRBV3-1/TRBV3-2|TRBJ1-2
CASSQASGGYRYTF
TGTGCCAGCAGCCAAGCGTCAGGGGGTTATAGGTACACCTTC
>.|.|TRBV5-1|TRBJ2-3
CASSSAGGGTDTQYF
TGCGCCAGCAGCTCCGCGGGTGGGGGCACAGATACGCAGTATTTT
>.|.|TRBV6-1|TRBJ2-7
CASSELTGNGEQYF
TGTGCCAGCAGTGAACTGACAGGCAATGGCGAGCAGTACTTC
>.|TRBD1|TRBV5-6|TRBJ2-3
CASSLALGQADTQYF
TGTGCCAGCAGCTTGGCCCTGGGACAGGCAGATACGCAGTATTTT
>.|.|TRBV11-2|TRBJ2-2
CASTWGGNTGELFF
TGTGCCAGCACCTGGGGAGGGAACACCGGGGAGCTGTTTTTT
>few|TRBD2|TRBV11-2|TRBJ2-1
CASSSIAGGNEQFF
TGTGCCAGCAGCTCCATAGCGGGTGGAAATGAGCAGTTCTTC